The 15 T cell receptor beta chains below all came from one sample that was sequenced in a study of CD8+CD57+ T cells in acquired aplastic anemia. Using genomic DNA as the template, TCR beta VDJ and CDR3 profiling was carried out. TCRdb re-analysed the reads in MiXCR, keeping a single row per CDR3 protein. This table has under 500,000 distinct CDR3 sequences, approximately 32% appearing once. For sequencing, patients were chosen who had shown expansion of CD8+CD57+ cells by flow cytometry. Sequenced material: sorted CD4+, CD8+, or CD8+CD57+ T cells (not recorded which) from PBMCs. The receptor source for this set is a human donor with aplastic anemia.

Ten or more counts support this clonotype. The J gene is TRBJ2-7, the V gene TRBV20-1; 7 nucleotides agree with TRBD1. V shed 3 bases and J 4 bases; nucleotides not matched to a gene: 6. This CDR3 spans 13 amino acids. Germline V lookup: CDR1 DFQATT, CDR2 SNEGSKA (reference sequence). Written as DNA, the CDR3 is TGCAGTGCTAGTAATCGGGACAGATACGAGCAGTACTTC. Translated, it gives CSASNRDRYEQYF.

This clonotype was seen at least ten times. This sequence joins TRBV19 and TRBJ2-5, with D uncertain. Trimming pared 7 bases from V and 1 base from J, leaving 13 bases between. Germline V gives CDR1 LNHDA, CDR2 SQIVND (reference sequence). The CDR3 covers 14 residues. CDR3 region: CASNSGRGQETQYF. As DNA, the CDR3 is TGTGCCAGTAATTCCGGGCGCGGCCAAGAGACCCAGTACTTC. Variable domain in full (rest from reference TRBV19 and TRBJ2-5): DGGITQSPKYLFRKEGQNVTLSCEQNLNHDAMYWYRQDPGQGLRLIYYSQIVNDFQKGDIAEGYSVSREKKESFPLTVTSAQKNPTAFYLCASNSGRGQETQYFGPGTRLLVL.

This clonotype has a count of ten or more. The chain combines TRBV24-1 with TRBJ2-4; the D is unclear. This CDR3 is built from 15 residues. CDR1 and CDR2 (germline): KGHDR, SFDVKD. V was clipped by 2 bases and J by 8 bases, with 15 bases between them. CDR3 protein: CATSDSTAPVDIQYF. CDR3 sequence (DNA): TGTGCCACCAGTGATTCAACGGCCCCTGTAGACATTCAGTACTTC.

The chain has TRBV5-1 and TRBJ2-7; D might be TRBD1 or TRBD2, each matching 5 bases. The CDR3 contains 15 residues. Looked up from germline, CDR1 is SGHRS and CDR2 is YFSETQ. Trimming took off 0 bases at V and 2 bases at J, with 12 bases between the two ends. The CDR3 DNA sequence: TGCGCCAGCAGCTTGGAGGGACCAGCAACCTACGAGCAGTACTTC. Translating gives CASSLEGPATYEQYF.

CDR3 residues: CASSSTLWTGSVHTEAFF. CDR3 in DNA: TGTGCCAGCAGCAGTACCCTCTGGACAGGCAGCGTCCACACTGAAGCTTTCTTT. The rearrangement links TRBV3-1 to TRBJ1-1; the match to TRBD1 covers 7 bases. After removal of 5 bases from V and 3 bases from J, the junction contained 18 bases not matched to a gene. Germline CDR1 reads LGHDT; CDR2 reads YNNKEL (reference sequence). The CDR3 contains 18 residues.

The chain recombines TRBV20-1 with TRBJ2-5; tentatively, D is TRBD2 (6 bases). The V end lost 1 base, the J end lost 7 bases, and 25 bases lay between the germline ends. CDR1 is DFQATT and CDR2 is SNEGSKA in the germline V gene (reference sequence). The CDR3 sequence is 17 residues long. As DNA, the CDR3 is TGCAGTGCTAGAGCTCAAGTAGCGGTGGGGCACGGTGGGACCCAGTACTTC. This translates into CSARAQVAVGHGGTQYF.

Concerning this clonotype itself: At one boundary the junction diverges from the germline segment, which might be a read error. This chain connects TRBV12-3 or TRBV12-4 to TRBJ1-2; D is possibly TRBD1 (5 bases). The CDR3 is 11 amino acids. In nucleotides, the CDR3 is TGTGTCAGCAGTTTTGGGGGTGGCTACACCTTC. The encoded protein is CVSSFGGGYTF.

The gene calls are TRBV20-1 and TRBJ2-5, with TRBD2 identical over 9 bases. Germline V gene sequence: CDR1 DFQATT, CDR2 SNEGSKA (reference sequence). The CDR3 sequence is 15 residues long. The V gene end was trimmed by 8 bases and the J gene end by 4 bases; junction bases not matched to a gene: 14. The CDR3 loop reads CSQNSAGGLAETQYF. As DNA, the CDR3 is TGCAGTCAAAATTCAGCGGGGGGTCTTGCAGAGACCCAGTACTTC.

This clonotype showed up many times. The genes are TRBV24-1 and TRBJ1-2; D unclear. The CDR3 sequence is 13 residues long. Germline values: CDR1 KGHDR, CDR2 SFDVKD. Trimming stripped 4 bases from V and 2 bases from J, with 7 bases between. The CDR3 is CATSESRNYGYTF. The CDR3 bases are TGTGCCACCAGTGAATCAAGAAACTATGGCTACACCTTC.

V usage is TRBV5-8 and J usage is TRBJ2-7; the match to TRBD1 covers 9 bases. Per the germline V gene, CDR1 is SGHTS and CDR2 is YDEGEE. Germline trimming cut 3 bases from V and 9 bases from J; bases unmatched to any gene: 7. The CDR3 is 13 amino acids. CDR3 protein: CASSSGQGMPQYF. The DNA for the CDR3 is TGTGCCAGCAGCTCCGGACAGGGGATGCCGCAGTACTTC.

This clonotype appeared a few times. V usage is TRBV11-2 and J usage is TRBJ1-3; TRBD1 matches at 9 bases. CDR1 is SGHAT, CDR2 FQNNGV, per germline. This CDR3 is 17 amino acids long. V gave up 5 bases and J gave up 0 bases; unmatched junction bases: 8. The CDR3, as DNA: TGTGCCAGCAGCCGTCCCCTGGACAGGGGCTCTGGAAACACCATATATTTT. Translated, it gives CASSRPLDRGSGNTIYF.

The gene calls are TRBV20-1 and TRBJ2-7; 12 bases align to TRBD2. CDR1 is DFQATT, CDR2 SNEGSKA, per germline (reference sequence). V was clipped by 4 bases and J by 0 bases; unmatched bases: 4. This CDR3 has 15 residues. CDR3 residues: CSAKGLAGDSYEQYF. For the CDR3, the DNA is TGCAGTGCTAAGGGACTAGCGGGTGACTCCTACGAGCAGTACTTC.

This chain connects TRBV7-2 to TRBJ2-1; a possible D gene is TRBD2 (5 bases). The ends were cut back, 5 bases at V and 7 bases at J, with 12 bases in the middle. This CDR3 is 13 amino acids long. Looked up from germline, CDR1 is SGHTA and CDR2 is FQGNSA. The CDR3 loop is CASSRNGINEQFF. CDR3 nucleotide sequence: TGTGCCAGCAGCAGAAACGGGATAAATGAGCAGTTCTTC.

This sequence joins TRBV2 and TRBJ2-3; D may be TRBD1 (5 bases). This CDR3 is 11 amino acids long. Between the trimmed V and J ends, which lost 7 bases and 11 bases, there was a span of 13 bases. Germline loops: CDR1 SNHLY, CDR2 FYNNEI. The CDR3 region is CASNADNEQYF. The CDR3 DNA sequence: TGTGCCAGCAACGCGGACAATGAGCAGTATTTT.

CDR3 protein: CSARDWTSGNSYNEQFF. The CDR3 DNA is TGCAGTGCTAGAGATTGGACTAGCGGGAATTCCTACAATGAGCAGTTCTTC. V gene TRBV20-1 combines with J gene TRBJ2-1; 12 nucleotides agree with TRBD2. Germline V gene data show CDR1 as DFQATT and CDR2 as SNEGSKA (reference sequence). Trimming at V came to 0 bases and at J to 1 base, leaving 4 bases not matched to a gene. The CDR3 loop spans 17 amino acids.